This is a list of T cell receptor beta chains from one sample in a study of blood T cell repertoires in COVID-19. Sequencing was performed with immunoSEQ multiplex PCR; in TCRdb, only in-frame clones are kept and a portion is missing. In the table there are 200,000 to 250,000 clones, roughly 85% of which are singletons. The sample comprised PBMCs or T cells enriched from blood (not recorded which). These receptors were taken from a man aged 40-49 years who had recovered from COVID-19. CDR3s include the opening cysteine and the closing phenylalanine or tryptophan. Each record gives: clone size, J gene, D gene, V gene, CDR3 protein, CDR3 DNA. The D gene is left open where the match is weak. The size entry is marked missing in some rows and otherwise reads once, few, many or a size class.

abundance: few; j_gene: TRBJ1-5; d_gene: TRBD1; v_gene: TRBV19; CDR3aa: CASSTQGEGNQPQHF; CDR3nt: TGTGCCAGTAGTACACAGGGGGAAGGCAATCAGCCCCAGCATTTT
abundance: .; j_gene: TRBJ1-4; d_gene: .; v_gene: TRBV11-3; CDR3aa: CASSSGLPNEKLFF; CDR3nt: TGTGCCAGCAGCTCGGGGTTGCCTAATGAAAAACTGTTTTTT
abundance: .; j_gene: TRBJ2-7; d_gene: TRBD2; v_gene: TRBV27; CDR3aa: CASSRREGGLYEQYF; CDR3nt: TGTGCCAGCAGCCGCCGGGAGGGAGGGTTATACGAGCAGTACTTC
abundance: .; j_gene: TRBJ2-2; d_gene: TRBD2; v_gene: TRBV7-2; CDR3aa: CASSLASGGTGELFF; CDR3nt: TGTGCCAGCAGCTTAGCTAGCGGGGGCACCGGGGAGCTGTTTTTT
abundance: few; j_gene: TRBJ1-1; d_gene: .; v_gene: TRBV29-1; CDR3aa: CSAQRRQDTEAFF; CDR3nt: TGCAGCGCCCAACGGCGCCAGGACACTGAAGCTTTCTTT
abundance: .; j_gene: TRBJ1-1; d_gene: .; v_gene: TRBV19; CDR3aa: CASRWGAGGMNTEAFF; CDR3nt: TGTGCCAGTAGATGGGGGGCGGGAGGTATGAACACTGAAGCTTTCTTT
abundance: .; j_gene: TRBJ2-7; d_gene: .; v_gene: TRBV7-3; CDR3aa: CASSLSHGGYEQYF; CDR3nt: TGTGCCAGCAGCCTAAGTCACGGGGGCTACGAGCAGTACTTC
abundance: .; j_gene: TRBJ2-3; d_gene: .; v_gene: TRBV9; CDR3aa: CASSAWTVRTDTQYF; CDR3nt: TGTGCCAGCAGCGCTTGGACAGTCCGGACAGATACGCAGTATTTT
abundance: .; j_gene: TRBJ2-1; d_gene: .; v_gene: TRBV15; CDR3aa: CATRDGGQVHEQFF; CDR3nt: TGTGCCACCAGAGACGGAGGTCAGGTCCATGAGCAGTTCTTC
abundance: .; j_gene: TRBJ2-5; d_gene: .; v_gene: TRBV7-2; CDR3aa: CASSLSGQETQYF; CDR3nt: TGTGCCAGCAGCTTATCCGGCCAAGAGACCCAGTACTTC
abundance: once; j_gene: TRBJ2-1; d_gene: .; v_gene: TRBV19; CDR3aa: CASSISSLYNEQFF; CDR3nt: TGTGCCAGTAGTATCTCTTCCTTGTACAATGAGCAGTTCTTC
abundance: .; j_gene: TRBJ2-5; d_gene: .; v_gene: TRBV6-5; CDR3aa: CASGREETQYF; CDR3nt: TGTGCCAGCGGGCGGGAAGAGACCCAGTACTTC
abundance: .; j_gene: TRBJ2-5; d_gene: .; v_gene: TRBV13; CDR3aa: CASSLGQGSETQYF; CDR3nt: TGTGCCAGCAGCTTAGGGCAGGGAAGTGAGACCCAGTACTTC
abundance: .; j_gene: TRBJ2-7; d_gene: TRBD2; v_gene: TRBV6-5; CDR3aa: CASSWTSGKAYEQYF; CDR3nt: TGTGCCAGCAGCTGGACTAGCGGGAAAGCATACGAGCAGTACTTC
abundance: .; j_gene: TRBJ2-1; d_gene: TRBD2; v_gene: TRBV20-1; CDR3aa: CSASGSGRGYNEQFF; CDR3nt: TGCAGTGCTAGTGGGAGCGGGAGGGGTTACAATGAGCAGTTCTTC
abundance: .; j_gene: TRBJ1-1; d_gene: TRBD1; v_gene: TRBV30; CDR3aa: CAWLKQGAGVTEAFF; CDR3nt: TGTGCCTGGTTAAAACAGGGGGCAGGAGTCACTGAAGCTTTCTTT
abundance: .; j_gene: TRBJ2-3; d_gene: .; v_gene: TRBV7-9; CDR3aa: CAIPLQGEPSTDTQYF; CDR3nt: TGTGCCATTCCCCTACAGGGTGAGCCGAGCACAGATACGCAGTATTTT
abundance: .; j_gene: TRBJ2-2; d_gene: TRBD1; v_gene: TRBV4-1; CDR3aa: CASSQGTGGFTGELFF; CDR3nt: TGCGCCAGCAGCCAAGGGACAGGGGGCTTCACCGGGGAGCTGTTTTTT
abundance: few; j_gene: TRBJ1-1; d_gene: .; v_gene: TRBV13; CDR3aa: CASSSGWSNTEAFF; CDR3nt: TGTGCCAGCAGCAGCGGGTGGTCGAACACTGAAGCTTTCTTT
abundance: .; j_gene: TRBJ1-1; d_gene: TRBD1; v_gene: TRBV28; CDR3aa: CASSPPPGTANTEAFF; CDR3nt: TGTGCCAGCAGCCCACCACCCGGGACAGCGAACACTGAAGCTTTCTTT
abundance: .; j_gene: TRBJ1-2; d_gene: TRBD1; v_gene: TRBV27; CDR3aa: CASRSTITGQGHDGYTF; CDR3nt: TGTGCCAGCAGATCTACAATAACGGGACAGGGGCATGATGGCTACACCTTC
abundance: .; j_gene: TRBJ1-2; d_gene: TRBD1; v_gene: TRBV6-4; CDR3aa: CASSTGTGGYGYTF; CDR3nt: TGTGCCAGCAGTACCGGGACAGGGGGCTATGGCTACACCTTC
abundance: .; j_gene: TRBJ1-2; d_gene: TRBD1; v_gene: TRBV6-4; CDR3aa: CASSRTGTSPYGYTF; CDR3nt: TGTGCCAGCAGCCGGACAGGGACGTCTCCATATGGCTACACCTTC
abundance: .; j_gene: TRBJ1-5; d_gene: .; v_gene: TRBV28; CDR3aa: CASSPAHAESNQPQHF; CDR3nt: TGTGCCAGCAGTCCAGCACATGCGGAGAGCAATCAGCCCCAGCATTTT
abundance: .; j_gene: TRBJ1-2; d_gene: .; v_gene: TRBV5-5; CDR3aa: CASSLSPGDPPGYTF; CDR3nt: TGTGCCAGCAGCTTGTCTCCGGGGGATCCTCCCGGCTACACCTTC
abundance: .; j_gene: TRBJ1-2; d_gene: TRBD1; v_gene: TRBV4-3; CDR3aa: CASSYRTGGIGYTF; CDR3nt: TGCGCCAGCAGCTATAGGACAGGGGGGATTGGCTACACCTTC
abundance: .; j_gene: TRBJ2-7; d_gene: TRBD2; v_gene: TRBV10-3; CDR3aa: CAISLGLESYEQYF; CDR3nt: TGTGCCATCAGCCTCGGACTAGAATCCTACGAGCAGTACTTC
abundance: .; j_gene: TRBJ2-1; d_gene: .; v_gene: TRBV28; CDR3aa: CASSLRGEQFF; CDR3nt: TGTGCCAGCAGTTTACGAGGGGAGCAGTTCTTC
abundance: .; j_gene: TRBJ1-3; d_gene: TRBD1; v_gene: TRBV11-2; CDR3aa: CASSYRDRGSGNTIYF; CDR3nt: TGTGCCAGCAGCTATCGGGACAGGGGCTCTGGAAACACCATATATTTT
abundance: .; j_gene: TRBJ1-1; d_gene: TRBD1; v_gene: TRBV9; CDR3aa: CASSTGVVSEAFF; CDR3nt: TGTGCCAGCAGCACAGGGGTGGTTTCTGAAGCTTTCTTT
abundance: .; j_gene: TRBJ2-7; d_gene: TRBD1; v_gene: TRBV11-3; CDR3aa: CASSWGTGGDEQYF; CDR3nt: TGTGCCAGCAGCTGGGGGACAGGGGGCGACGAGCAGTACTTC
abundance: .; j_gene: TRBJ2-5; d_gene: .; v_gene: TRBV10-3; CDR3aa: CAISESNRAGETQYF; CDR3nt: TGTGCCATCAGTGAGTCTAACAGGGCAGGAGAGACCCAGTACTTC
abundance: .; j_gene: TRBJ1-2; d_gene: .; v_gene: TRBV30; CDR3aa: CAWSLNYRGYTF; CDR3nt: TGTGCCTGGAGTCTTAATTATCGTGGCTACACCTTC
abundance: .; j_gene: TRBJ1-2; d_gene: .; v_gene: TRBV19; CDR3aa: CASSSQGIGGYTF; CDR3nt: TGTGCCAGTAGTTCTCAGGGGATCGGTGGCTACACCTTC
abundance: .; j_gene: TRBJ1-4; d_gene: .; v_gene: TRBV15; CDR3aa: CATSRGLDGSNEKLFF; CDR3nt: TGTGCCACCAGCAGAGGTCTCGACGGGTCTAATGAAAAACTGTTTTTT
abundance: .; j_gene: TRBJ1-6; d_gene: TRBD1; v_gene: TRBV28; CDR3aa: CASSGQGWSYNSPLHF; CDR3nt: TGTGCCAGCAGTGGACAGGGTTGGTCCTATAATTCACCCCTCCACTTT
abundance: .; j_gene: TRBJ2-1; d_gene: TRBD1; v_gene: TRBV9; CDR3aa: CASSGGQEIYNEQFF; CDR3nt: TGTGCCAGCAGCGGCGGACAGGAAATATACAATGAGCAGTTCTTC
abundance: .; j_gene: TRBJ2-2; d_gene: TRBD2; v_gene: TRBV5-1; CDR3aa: CASSSLAGVRTGELFF; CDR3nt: TGCGCCAGCAGCTCACTAGCGGGAGTTCGAACCGGGGAGCTGTTTTTT